The TCR beta chain described here comes from a study of blood T cell repertoires in COVID-19 (dated by TCRdb to 2019 to 2021). Looking at the study overall: Samples covering the acute and convalescent phases of COVID-19 were provided by collaborators in the United States, Italy and Spain. The repertoires were made available in a free public database intended to serve as a resource for research on the immune response to SARS-CoV-2. Deeply sampled blood TCRbeta repertoires from subjects exposed to, actively infected with, or recovered from COVID-19 were included in the dataset. Samples came from the ongoing ImmuneRACE study (first 160 participants) plus 1,254 subjects from 6 global collaborators. Sample metadata almost always included a de-identified subject ID, COVID-19 status, age in years and sex. HLA class I and class II types, where available, came from metadata supplied by the sample provider rather than from assay-based typing. The prospective study material was composed of cDNA or gDNA derived from T cells, B-cell-depleted T cells, or PBMCs. On the study overall, not on this receptor specifically: The amount of clinical and demographic metadata varied by source and participant and was provided uncurated.

The immunoSEQ Assay, a bias-controlled multiplex PCR, was used to amplify TCRbeta CDR3 regions from genomic DNA. Turning to the authors' computational methods: Within the assay, amplification of reference gene primers was used to estimate how many nucleated cells each sample contained. To quantify the absolute abundance of each unique TCRbeta CDR3 rearrangement, sequence reads were collapsed and filtered. For each sample, productive Simpson clonality was calculated as the square root of Simpson's diversity index over productive rearrangements. TCRdb stores this immuneACCESS table with in-frame sequences only. Part of the clones is absent; in the studies checked, under half of the shortfall reflects unresolved V genes, and no reason is known for the rest. V and J calls and clone size follow that table, whereas D and trimming were derived from the DNA. The sample table holds about 290,000 clones, of which roughly 90% were seen once. The ten largest clones take up over 8.5% of the sample.

V was cut back by 5 bases and J by 3 bases, leaving a gap of 12 bases between them. From a lookup of the germline V gene, CDR1 and CDR2 are KGHDR and SFDVKD. The CDR3 starts with the cysteine, ends with the phenylalanine, and has 14 residues. This entry keeps only the CDR3 DNA: 42 bases, framed from base 1. Details on this clone: No cognate antigen has been identified for it. Nothing much larger sits one base from this clone, and base qualities are not available.

At one collaborating source in Seattle, patients were enrolled during active infection and were followed longitudinally through the course of disease. The collaborating institutions used their own protocols to collect whole blood in K2EDTA tubes. For TCRbeta analysis, collaborators shipped samples as frozen whole blood, isolated PBMCs, or DNA extracted from either of those sample types. Input material: peripheral blood. The sequence was obtained from a woman aged 25 to 39 with COVID-19, enrolled during active disease. The chain employs TRBV24-1 and TRBJ1-1; a weak D assignment points to TRBD1 (5 bases agree). The CDR3 in this case is CATSGQGEDTEAFF. The DNA reads as follows: TGTGCCACCAGTGGCCAGGGTGAGGACACTGAAGCTTTCTTT.